These 11 T cell receptor beta chains came from one sample sequenced in a study of Tregs in tolerant kidney transplant recipients. TCRdb's table, derived via immunoSEQ multiplex PCR, lists solely in-frame clones and lacks some. The sample has about 100,000 clones; roughly 93% are singletons. The sample consisted of CD4+ T cells from blood, taken before the transplant. These receptor sequences come from a human donor who received a combined kidney and bone marrow transplant.

This sequence joins TRBV11-3 and TRBJ2-1; 11 nucleotides line up with TRBD2. V lost 5 bases, J lost 7 bases, and 13 bases stayed unmatched. The length of the CDR3 is 17 residues. The V gene's germline CDR1 is SGHNT and CDR2 YENEEA. The chain's CDR3 is CASSQNGLAGPWNEQFF. The CDR3 DNA reads as TGTGCCAGCAGCCAAAATGGACTAGCGGGTCCGTGGAATGAGCAGTTCTTC.

In the case of this clone: Within the sample, other DNA sequences also encode this same CDR3. The chain links TRBV18 to TRBJ2-5, with D tentatively TRBD2 (5 bases). V lost 3 bases and J lost 3, with 5 bases in between. Per germline, CDR1 KGHSH and CDR2 LQKENI. The CDR3 has 12 residues. The CDR3 DNA is TGTGCCAGCTCACCCGGGGAAGAGACCCAGTACTTC. This encodes CASSPGEETQYF.

In this sample, this clone turned up once. The J gene is TRBJ2-7, the V gene TRBV6-5; TRBD2 is a possible D gene (5 bases). The V end lost 0 bases, the J end lost 2 bases, and 11 bases lay between the germline ends. The CDR3 loop spans 15 amino acids. The germline V gene has CDR1 MNHEY and CDR2 SVGAGI. The CDR3 sequence: CASSYSGAGTYEQYF. In DNA, the CDR3 is TGTGCCAGCAGTTACTCGGGCGCCGGGACCTACGAGCAGTACTTC.

CDR3 in amino acids: CASEERRGTEAFF. In nucleotides, the CDR3 is TGTGCCAGCGAAGAACGTAGGGGAACTGAAGCTTTCTTT. V gene TRBV25-1 combines with J gene TRBJ1-1; D possibly corresponds to TRBD1 (5 bases). Trimming removed 8 bases at V and 5 bases at J, with 15 bases between. The length of the CDR3 is 13 residues. The germline V gene has CDR1 MGHDK and CDR2 SYGVNS.

The rearrangement joins TRBV5-4 to TRBJ2-2; D might be TRBD2 (6 bases). Per the germline V gene, CDR1 is SGHNT and CDR2 is YYREEE (reference sequence). Trimming stripped 5 bases from V and 4 bases from J, with 18 bases between. The CDR3 is 16 amino acids. CDR3 in amino acids: CASRWGSSGGTGELFF. The CDR3 DNA follows: TGTGCCAGCAGGTGGGGGAGTAGCGGTGGCACCGGGGAGCTGTTTTTT.

The rearrangement joins TRBV19 to TRBJ2-7, with 9 bases aligning to TRBD1. The CDR3 runs to 15 residues. Trimming took 5 bases from V and 6 from J; bases not matched to a gene: 11. Per the germline V gene, CDR1 is LNHDA and CDR2 is SQIVND (reference sequence). CDR3 DNA sequence: TGTGCCAGTAGTGCAACCGGGACAGGGAAAAGCGAGCAGTACTTC. Encoded protein: CASSATGTGKSEQYF.

This chain uses TRBV5-1 with TRBJ1-1; D is possibly TRBD1 (6 bases). Trimming left V 4 bases short and J 5 bases short, with 18 bases between. The CDR3 runs to 15 residues. Germline lookup yields CDR1 SGHRS and CDR2 YFSETQ. CDR3 nucleotides: TGCGCCAGCAGCCTAAAACCTCCAGGGGATACTGAAGCTTTCTTT. This codes for CASSLKPPGDTEAFF.

This chain joins TRBV5-1 and TRBJ2-4; 11 bases agree with TRBD2. In germline, CDR1 is SGHRS, CDR2 YFSETQ. There are 16 residues in the CDR3. Trimming at V came to 0 bases and at J to 8 bases, leaving 7 bases not matched to a gene. The CDR3 DNA reads TGCGCCAGCAGCTTGGGGGTAGCGGGGGGGCAAGACATTCAGTACTTC. It specifies CASSLGVAGGQDIQYF.

V gene TRBV7-3 combines with J gene TRBJ2-1; weak D call: TRBD1 (6 bases). CDR3 length: 13 residues. CDR1 and CDR2 from the germline V gene are SGHTA and FQGTGA. The V end was cut by 4 bases, the J end by 5 bases, with 9 bases between. CDR3 region: CASSSRGNNEQFF. DNA of the CDR3: TGTGCCAGCAGCTCCAGGGGAAACAATGAGCAGTTCTTC.

The chain employs TRBV11-2 and TRBJ2-3; TRBD2 aligns across 7 bases. Germline CDR1 is SGHAT and CDR2 is FQNNGV. The length of the CDR3 is 17 residues. Losses at the gene ends were 5 bases for V and 4 bases for J; bases not matched to a gene: 15. The DNA of the CDR3 is TGTGCCAGCAGCAAAGGGTCCCGGACTAGTTGGGCAGATACGCAGTATTTT. Translating it yields CASSKGSRTSWADTQYF. Supplemented by reference TRBV11-2 and TRBJ2-3, the full variable domain reads EAGVAQSPRYKIIEKRQSVAFWCNPISGHATLYWYQQILGQGPKLLIQFQNNGVVDDSQLPKDRFSAERLKGVDSTLKIQPAKLEDSAVYLCASSKGSRTSWADTQYFGPGTRLTVL.

The chain joins TRBV16 to TRBJ1-5; D gene uncertain. CDR1 is KGHSY and CDR2 is FQNENV in the germline V gene. V gave up 2 bases and J gave up 5 bases, with 13 bases separating them. The CDR3 length is 15 residues. CDR3 in DNA: TGTGCCAGCAGCCAACCGGGAAGTTTCGATCAGCCCCAGCATTTT. Residues: CASSQPGSFDQPQHF.